This TCR beta chain appears in the sequencing data of a study of T-cell memory formation after mild COVID-19. General observations from the study: There was a balanced CD4/CD8 profile in clones contracting day 15 to 85, and later expanders leaned CD4+.

V was pared by 7 bases and J by 2 bases, with 12 bases between. This CDR3 contains 15 residues. TCRdb re-derived calls from the 5' RACE reads in MiXCR, one entry per CDR3 protein. The table lists roughly 380,000 distinct CDR3 sequences, 25% to 30% of them singletons. As for this clonotype: Its specificity is not known.

V and J are TRBV12-3 or TRBV12-4 and TRBJ2-6, with D possibly matching TRBD2 (5 bases). Source material: PBMCs or a T cell subset sorted from them (not recorded which). The sequence came from an adult woman who had mild COVID-19 (a few samples of this study predate the infection). Cell type and time point are not known. The CDR3 loop is CASTTSEAGANVLTF. CDR3 DNA sequence: TGTGCCAGCACAACGTCGGAGGCTGGGGCCAACGTCCTGACTTTC.